Sequencing of this TCR beta chain was carried out in a study of PD-1 blockade in mismatch repair-deficient tumors. Study conclusions and caveats: Tumor-resident clones, often absent from pretreatment blood, expanded after pembrolizumab and then contracted.

Sequenced by immunoSEQ multiplex PCR; TCRdb stores in-frame clones only, minus some. The sample shows 77,000 or so clones, approximately 78% of them seen only once. As concerns this clone: The antigen remains unidentified.

Germline CDR1 reads SGHRS; CDR2 reads YFSETQ. The CDR3 sequence is 14 residues long. V lost 2 bases and J lost 5; bases outside the gene matches: 5. The chain links TRBV5-1 to TRBJ1-1, with TRBD1 identical over 8 bases. Sequencing was performed on peripheral blood, taken 44 weeks after starting pembrolizumab. This TCR came from an adult with mismatch repair-deficient cancer. The CDR3, as DNA: TGCGCCAGCAGCTTTGACAGGGGAGGGACTGAAGCTTTCTTT. It is translated as CASSFDRGGTEAFF. Combining the CDR3 with reference TRBV5-1 and TRBJ1-1 gives the whole variable domain KAGVTQTPRYLIKTRGQQVTLSCSPISGHRSVSWYQQTPGQGLQFLFEYFSETQRNKGNFPGRFSGRQFSNSRSEMNVSTLELGDSALYLCASSFDRGGTEAFFGQGTRLTVV.